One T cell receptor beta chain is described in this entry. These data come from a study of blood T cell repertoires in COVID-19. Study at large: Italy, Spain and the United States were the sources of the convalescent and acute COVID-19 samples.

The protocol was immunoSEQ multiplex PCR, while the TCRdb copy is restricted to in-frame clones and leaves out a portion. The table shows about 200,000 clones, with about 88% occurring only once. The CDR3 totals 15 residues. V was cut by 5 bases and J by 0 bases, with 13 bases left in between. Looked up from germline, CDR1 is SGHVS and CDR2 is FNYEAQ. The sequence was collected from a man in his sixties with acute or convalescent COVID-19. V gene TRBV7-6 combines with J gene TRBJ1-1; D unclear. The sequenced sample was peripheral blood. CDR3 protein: CASSPQIHMNTEAFF. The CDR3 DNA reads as TGTGCCAGCAGCCCACAGATACATATGAACACTGAAGCTTTCTTT.